This T cell receptor beta chain appears in the sequencing data of a study of response to subunit inactivated influenza vaccine. This clonotype was seen a handful of times. Per the germline V gene, CDR1 is DFQATT and CDR2 is SNEGSKA (reference sequence). V lost 4 bases to trimming and J lost 1 base; unmatched junction nucleotides: 10. The CDR3 loop spans 17 amino acids. One entry per CDR3 protein, called by TCRdb with MiXCR from the RT-PCR reads. The sample lists roughly 500,000 distinct CDR3 sequences; around a quarter were seen once. The sample also formed part of further work on T cells expressing NK-cell markers. That paper states: TCR beta cDNA was generated via 5'RACE template switching incorporating UMIs. One of the eight sequenced donors was seronegative, whereas the other seven were HCMV-seropositive. The CD3+CD56-NKG2C+ fraction of a handful of donors was likewise dominated by these clonotypes. HCMV specificity of expanded NKG2C+ T cell clones remained unclear.

The input for sequencing was CD4+ T cells sorted from PBMCs, taken 11 to 12 days after vaccination. J is TRBJ2-5 and V is TRBV20-1; TRBD2 aligns across 12 bases. The source of this sequence is a man aged 50-60 years who received an inactivated influenza vaccine. The CDR3 DNA is TGCAGTGCTATTGATCCTAGCGGGGGGGGACGCCAAGAGACCCAGTACTTC. Translated, it gives CSAIDPSGGGRQETQYF.